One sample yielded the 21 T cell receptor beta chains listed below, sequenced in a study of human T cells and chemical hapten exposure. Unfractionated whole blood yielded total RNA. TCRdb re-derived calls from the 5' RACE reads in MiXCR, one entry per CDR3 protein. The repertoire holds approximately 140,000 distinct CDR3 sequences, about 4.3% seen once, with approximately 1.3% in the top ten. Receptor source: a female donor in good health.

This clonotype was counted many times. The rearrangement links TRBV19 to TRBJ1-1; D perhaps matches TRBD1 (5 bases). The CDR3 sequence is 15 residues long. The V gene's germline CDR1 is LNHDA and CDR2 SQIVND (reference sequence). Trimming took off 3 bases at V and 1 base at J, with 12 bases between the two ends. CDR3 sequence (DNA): TGTGCCAGTAGTATTTGGGGCCTCCAGAACACTGAAGCTTTCTTT. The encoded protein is CASSIWGLQNTEAFF.

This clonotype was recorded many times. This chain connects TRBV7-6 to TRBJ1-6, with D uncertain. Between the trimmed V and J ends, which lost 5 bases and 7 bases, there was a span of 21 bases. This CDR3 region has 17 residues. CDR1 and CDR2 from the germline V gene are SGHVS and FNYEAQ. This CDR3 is CASSLRRVGERNSPLHF. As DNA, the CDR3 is TGTGCCAGCAGCCTACGTCGAGTTGGGGAGAGGAATTCACCCCTCCACTTT.

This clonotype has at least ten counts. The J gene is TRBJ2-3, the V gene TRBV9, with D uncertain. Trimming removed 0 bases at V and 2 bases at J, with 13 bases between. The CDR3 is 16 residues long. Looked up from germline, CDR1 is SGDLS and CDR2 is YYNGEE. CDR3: CASSVGLAYYTDTQYF. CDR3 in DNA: TGTGCCAGCAGCGTAGGCTTAGCTTACTACACAGATACGCAGTATTTT.

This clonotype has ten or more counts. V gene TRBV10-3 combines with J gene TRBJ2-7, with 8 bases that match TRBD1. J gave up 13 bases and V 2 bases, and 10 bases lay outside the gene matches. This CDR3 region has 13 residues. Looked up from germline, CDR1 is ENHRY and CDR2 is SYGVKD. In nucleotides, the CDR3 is TGTGCCATCAGTGAGGCAAGACAGGGGCAGGCTTACTTC. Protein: CAISEARQGQAYF.

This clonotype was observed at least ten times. CDR3 nucleotide sequence: TGTGCCAGCAGCGGGAGAGGGACCTCTGGAAACACCATATATTTT. Protein product: CASSGRGTSGNTIYF. This sequence joins TRBV11-2 and TRBJ1-3; TRBD1 is a possible D gene (5 bases). The CDR3 length is 15 residues. V was shortened by 5 bases and J by 0 bases, with 11 bases between the two germline ends. The germline gives CDR1 SGHAT, CDR2 FQNNGV. The whole variable domain, filled in from reference TRBV11-2 and TRBJ1-3, reads EAGVAQSPRYKIIEKRQSVAFWCNPISGHATLYWYQQILGQGPKLLIQFQNNGVVDDSQLPKDRFSAERLKGVDSTLKIQPAKLEDSAVYLCASSGRGTSGNTIYFGEGSWLTVV.

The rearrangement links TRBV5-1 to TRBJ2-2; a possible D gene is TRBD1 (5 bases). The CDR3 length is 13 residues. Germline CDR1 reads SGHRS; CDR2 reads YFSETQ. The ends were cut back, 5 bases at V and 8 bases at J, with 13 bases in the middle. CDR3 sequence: CASSLSTEGELFF. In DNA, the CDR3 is TGCGCCAGCAGTCTATCGACAGAAGGGGAGCTGTTTTTT. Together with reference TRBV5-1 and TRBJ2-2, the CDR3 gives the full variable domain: KAGVTQTPRYLIKTRGQQVTLSCSPISGHRSVSWYQQTPGQGLQFLFEYFSETQRNKGNFPGRFSGRQFSNSRSEMNVSTLELGDSALYLCASSLSTEGELFFGEGSRLTVL.

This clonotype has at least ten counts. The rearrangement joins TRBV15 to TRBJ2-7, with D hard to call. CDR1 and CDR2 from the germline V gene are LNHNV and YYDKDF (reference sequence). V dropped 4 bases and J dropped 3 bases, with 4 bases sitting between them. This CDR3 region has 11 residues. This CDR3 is CATSNLYEQYF. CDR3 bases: TGTGCCACCAGCAATCTCTACGAGCAGTACTTC.

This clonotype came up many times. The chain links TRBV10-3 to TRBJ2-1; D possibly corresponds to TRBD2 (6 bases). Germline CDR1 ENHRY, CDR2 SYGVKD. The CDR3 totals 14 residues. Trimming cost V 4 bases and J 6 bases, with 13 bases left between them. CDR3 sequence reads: CAISGLGTRNEQFF. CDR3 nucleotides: TGTGCCATCAGTGGGCTCGGGACTCGCAATGAGCAGTTCTTC.

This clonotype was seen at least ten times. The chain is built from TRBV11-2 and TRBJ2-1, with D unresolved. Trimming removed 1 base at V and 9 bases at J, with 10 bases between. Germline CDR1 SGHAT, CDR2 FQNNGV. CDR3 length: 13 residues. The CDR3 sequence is CASSLVGGSEQFF. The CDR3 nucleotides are TGTGCCAGCAGCTTAGTAGGTGGTAGTGAGCAGTTCTTC.

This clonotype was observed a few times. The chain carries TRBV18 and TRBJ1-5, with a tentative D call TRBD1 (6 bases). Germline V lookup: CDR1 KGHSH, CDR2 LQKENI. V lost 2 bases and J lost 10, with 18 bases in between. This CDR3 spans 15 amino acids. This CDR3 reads CASSPAQGGSTPQHF. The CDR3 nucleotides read TGTGCCAGCTCACCAGCCCAAGGGGGAAGCACACCCCAGCATTTT.

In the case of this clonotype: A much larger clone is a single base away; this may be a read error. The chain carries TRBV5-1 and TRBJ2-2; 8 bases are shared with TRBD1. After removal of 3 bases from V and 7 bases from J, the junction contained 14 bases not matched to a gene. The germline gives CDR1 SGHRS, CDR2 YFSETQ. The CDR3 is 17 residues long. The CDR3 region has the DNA TGCGCCAGCAGCTCTGATACTACCGGGACAGGTGGCGGGGAGCTGTTTTTT. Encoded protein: CASSSDTTGTGGGELFF.

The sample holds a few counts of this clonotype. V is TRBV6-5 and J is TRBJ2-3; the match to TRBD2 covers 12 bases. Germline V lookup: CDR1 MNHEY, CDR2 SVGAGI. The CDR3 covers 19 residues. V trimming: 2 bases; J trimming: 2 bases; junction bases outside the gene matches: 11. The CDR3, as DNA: TGTGCCAGCAGTTACCTTCTAGCGGGGGGGCCTTTCGTCACAGATACGCAGTATTTT. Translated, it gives CASSYLLAGGPFVTDTQYF.

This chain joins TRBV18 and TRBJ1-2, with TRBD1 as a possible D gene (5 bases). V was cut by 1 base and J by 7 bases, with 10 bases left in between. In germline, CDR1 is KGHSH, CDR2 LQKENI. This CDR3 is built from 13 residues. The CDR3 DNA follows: TGTGCCAGCTCACCACAACAGGACCTTGGCTACACCTTC. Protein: CASSPQQDLGYTF.

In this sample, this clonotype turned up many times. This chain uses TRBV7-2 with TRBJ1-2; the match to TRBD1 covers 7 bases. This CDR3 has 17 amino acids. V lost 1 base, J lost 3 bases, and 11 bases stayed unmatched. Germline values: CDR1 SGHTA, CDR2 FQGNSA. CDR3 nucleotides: TGTGCCAGCAGCTTAGACAAGAGCGGGACAGCATACTATGGCTACACCTTC. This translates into CASSLDKSGTAYYGYTF.

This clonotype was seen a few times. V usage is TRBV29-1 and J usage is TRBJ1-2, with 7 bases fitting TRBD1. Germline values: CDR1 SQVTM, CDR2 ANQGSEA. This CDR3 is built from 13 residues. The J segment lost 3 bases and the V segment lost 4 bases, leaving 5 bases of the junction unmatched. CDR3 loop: CSVGIDRDYGYTF. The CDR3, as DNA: TGCAGCGTTGGAATCGACAGGGACTATGGCTACACCTTC.

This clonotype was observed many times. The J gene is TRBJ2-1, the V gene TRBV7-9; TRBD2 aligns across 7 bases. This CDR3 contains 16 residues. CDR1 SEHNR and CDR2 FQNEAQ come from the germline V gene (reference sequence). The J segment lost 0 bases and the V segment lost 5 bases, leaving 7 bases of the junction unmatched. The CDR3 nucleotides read TGTGCCAGCAGCCCCGGACTAGGTAGCTCCTACAATGAGCAGTTCTTC. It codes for CASSPGLGSSYNEQFF.

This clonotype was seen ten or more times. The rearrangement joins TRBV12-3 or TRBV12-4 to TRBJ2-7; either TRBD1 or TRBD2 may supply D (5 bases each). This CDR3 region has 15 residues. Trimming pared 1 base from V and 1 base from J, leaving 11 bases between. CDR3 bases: TGTGCCAGCAGTTTAGGGGGGTCGAAATCCTACGAGCAGTACTTC. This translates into CASSLGGSKSYEQYF.

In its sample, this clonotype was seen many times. CDR3 in amino acids: CSALRGPRTGGTQYF. CDR3 nucleotide sequence: TGCAGTGCTTTAAGGGGCCCAAGAACCGGAGGGACCCAGTACTTC. The chain uses TRBV20-1 and TRBJ2-5; D might be TRBD1 or TRBD2, each matching 5 bases. The V gene lost 5 bases and the J gene lost 7 bases, with 23 bases spanning the gap. Germline V lookup: CDR1 DFQATT, CDR2 SNEGSKA (reference sequence). This CDR3 comprises 15 residues.

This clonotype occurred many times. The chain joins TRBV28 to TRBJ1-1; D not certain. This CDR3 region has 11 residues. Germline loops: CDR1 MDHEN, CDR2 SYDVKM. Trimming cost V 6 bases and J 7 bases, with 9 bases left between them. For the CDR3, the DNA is TGTGCCAGCAGCCTTGAGAGTGAAGCTTTCTTT. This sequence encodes CASSLESEAFF.

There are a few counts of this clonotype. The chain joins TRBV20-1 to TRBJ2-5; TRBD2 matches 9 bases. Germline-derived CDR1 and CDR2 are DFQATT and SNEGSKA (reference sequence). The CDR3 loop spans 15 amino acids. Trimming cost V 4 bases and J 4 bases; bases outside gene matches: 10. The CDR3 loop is CSANSGGGGLETQYF. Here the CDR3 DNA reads TGCAGTGCTAACTCTGGCGGGGGGGGCCTAGAGACCCAGTACTTC.

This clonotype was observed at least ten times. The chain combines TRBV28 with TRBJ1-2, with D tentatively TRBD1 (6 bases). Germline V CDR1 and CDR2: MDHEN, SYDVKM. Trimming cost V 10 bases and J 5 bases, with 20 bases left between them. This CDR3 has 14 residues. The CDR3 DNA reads TGTGCCACTGAGACAGGACAGTTCTTTTATGGCTACACCTTC. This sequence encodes CATETGQFFYGYTF.